The 21 T cell receptor beta chains presented below share a single source sample, sequenced in a study of response to subunit inactivated influenza vaccine. TCRdb re-analysed the RT-PCR reads in MiXCR, keeping a single row per CDR3 protein. The table has almost 600,000 distinct CDR3 sequences, 14% seen once; the top ten hold around 10%. Sample: PBMCs from blood, taken 11 to 12 days after vaccination. These receptors all stem from a man in his forties or fifties who received an inactivated influenza vaccine.

This chain connects TRBV6-1 to TRBJ2-5; 11 bases align to TRBD2. V trimming: 5 bases; J trimming: 1 base; junction bases outside the gene matches: 6. Germline-derived CDR1 and CDR2 are MNHNS and SASEGT. CDR3 length equals 16 residues. The DNA for the CDR3 is TGTGCCAGCAGTCGACTAGCGGGGAAACCCCAAGAGACCCAGTACTTC. Translated: CASSRLAGKPQETQYF.

There are a few counts of this clonotype. V usage is TRBV5-5 and J usage is TRBJ2-7; D tentatively reads TRBD1 or TRBD2 (5 bases each). The germline V gene has CDR1 SGHKS and CDR2 YYEKEE (reference sequence). The V end was cut by 3 bases, the J end by 2 bases, with 15 bases between. This CDR3 has 15 amino acids. CDR3 DNA sequence: TGTGCCAGCAGCTCGGATGGGGGTGGAACCTACGAGCAGTACTTC. Its protein is CASSSDGGGTYEQYF. Supplemented by reference TRBV5-5 and TRBJ2-7, the full variable domain reads DAGVTQSPTHLIKTRGQQVTLRCSPISGHKSVSWYQQVLGQGPQFIFQYYEKEERGRGNFPDRFSARQFPNYSSELNVNALLLGDSALYLCASSSDGGGTYEQYFGPGTRLTVT.

This clonotype was counted only a few times. The chain has TRBV12-3 or TRBV12-4 and TRBJ2-5; D unresolved. Between the trimmed V and J ends, which lost 4 bases and 2 bases, there was a span of 14 bases. The CDR3 length is 15 residues. CDR3 DNA sequence: TGTGCCAGCAGTTACCGCGCGGCCCTACAAGAGACCCAGTACTTC. Residues: CASSYRAALQETQYF.

This clonotype was counted between two and nine times. The CDR3 loop is CSASARGIQETQYF. The CDR3 DNA reads TGCAGTGCTAGCGCCAGGGGGATTCAAGAGACCCAGTACTTC. The V call is TRBV20-1, the J call TRBJ2-5; 7 bases fit TRBD1. CDR3 length: 14 residues. Germline values: CDR1 DFQATT, CDR2 SNEGSKA (reference sequence). The trim removed 3 bases at V and 2 bases at J, leaving 6 bases unmatched.

A few counts support this clonotype. The chain is built from TRBV4-2 and TRBJ1-5; maybe TRBD1 (5 bases). The germline CDR1 and CDR2 sequences are LGHNA and YNFKEQ. With 0 bases removed from V and 4 bases from J, the gap between germline ends came to 13 bases. The CDR3 covers 16 residues. CDR3 amino acids: CASSQDPQGGNQPQHF. CDR3 sequence (DNA): TGTGCCAGCAGCCAAGATCCCCAGGGAGGTAATCAGCCCCAGCATTTT.

This clonotype appeared once. The chain uses TRBV28 and TRBJ2-1; the match to TRBD2 covers 13 bases. The J call is in doubt because the DNA end fits TRBJ2-7 better. The CDR3 loop spans 17 amino acids. Germline V CDR1 and CDR2: MDHEN, SYDVKM. Here the CDR3 DNA reads TGTGCCAGCAGTATAATTGAACTAGCGGGGGGGCCCCATGAGCAGTACTTC. This translates into CASSIIELAGGPHEQYF.

This clonotype occurred a few times. The J gene is TRBJ2-5, the V gene TRBV7-9, with 9 bases fitting TRBD1. The CDR3 has 15 amino acids. The germline V gene encodes CDR1 SEHNR and CDR2 FQNEAQ (reference sequence). The V segment lost 3 bases and the J segment 0 bases; nucleotides outside the gene matches: 2. The CDR3 region has the DNA TGTGCCAGCAGCTTGGGGGACAGGGACCAAGAGACCCAGTACTTC. As protein: CASSLGDRDQETQYF. The variable domain in full, with the rest retrieved from reference TRBV7-9 and TRBJ2-5, is DTGVSQNPRHKITKRGQNVTFRCDPISEHNRLYWYRQTLGQGPEFLTYFQNEAQLEKSRLLSDRFSAERPKGSFSTLEIQRTEQGDSAMYLCASSLGDRDQETQYFGPGTRLLVL.

The V call is TRBV10-3, the J call TRBJ2-7; 12 nucleotides match TRBD2. This CDR3 is built from 13 residues. Germline V gives CDR1 ENHRY, CDR2 SYGVKD. The ends lost 6 bases at V and 4 bases at J; junction bases unmatched: 1. DNA of the CDR3: TGTGCCATCAGAGGGACTAGCGGGTACGAGCAGTACTTC. Translated: CAIRGTSGYEQYF.

The chain uses TRBV30 and TRBJ1-2; TRBD1 matches 7 bases. CDR1 and CDR2 from the germline V gene are GTSNPN and SVGIG (reference sequence). This CDR3 has 13 amino acids. V shed 4 bases, J shed 4 bases, and the junction held 6 bases outside the gene matches. As DNA, the CDR3 is TGTGCCTGGACCCAGGGGGGCGGCTATGGCTACACCTTC. This translates into CAWTQGGGYGYTF.

V usage is TRBV9 and J usage is TRBJ2-2; 7 bases are a match to TRBD2. Germline-derived CDR1 and CDR2 are SGDLS and YYNGEE. This CDR3 is built from 15 residues. V was clipped by 0 bases and J by 3 bases; unmatched bases: 2. The CDR3 DNA follows: TGTGCCAGCAGCGTAGGTGGGAGGGACACCGGGGAGCTGTTTTTT. This sequence encodes CASSVGGRDTGELFF. The full variable domain, completed using reference TRBV9 and TRBJ2-2, is DSGVTQTPKHLITATGQRVTLRCSPRSGDLSVYWYQQSLDQGLQFLIQYYNGEERAKGNILERFSAQQFPDLHSELNLSSLELGDSALYFCASSVGGRDTGELFFGEGSRLTVL.

The chain's CDR3 is CASSYGVVDKNIQYF. CDR3 in DNA: TGTGCCAGCAGTTACGGGGTAGTGGACAAAAACATTCAGTACTTC. The V call is TRBV6-5, the J call TRBJ2-4; no definite D call. Trimming stripped 2 bases from V and 3 bases from J, with 11 bases between. The germline CDR1 and CDR2 sequences are MNHEY and SVGAGI. This CDR3 has 15 amino acids.

The chain employs TRBV7-6 and TRBJ2-6; D is unresolved. V lost 5 bases, J lost 0 bases, and 14 bases lay in between. The CDR3 runs 17 residues. The germline CDR1 and CDR2 sequences are SGHVS and FNYEAQ. The DNA of the CDR3 is TGTGCCAGCAGCCCTTACGGGTCTTACTCTGGGGCCAACGTCCTGACTTTC. The encoded protein is CASSPYGSYSGANVLTF. The full variable domain, rest sourced from reference TRBV7-6 and TRBJ2-6, is GAGVSQSPRYKVTKRGQDVALRCDPISGHVSLYWYRQALGQGPEFLTYFNYEAQQDKSGLPNDRFSAERPEGSISTLTIQRTEQRDSAMYRCASSPYGSYSGANVLTFGAGSRLTVL.

This clonotype occurred a few times. The V gene is TRBV10-3, the J gene TRBJ2-5; TRBD2 agrees at 10 bases. The CDR3 covers 16 residues. In germline, CDR1 is ENHRY, CDR2 SYGVKD. The trim removed 2 bases at V and 0 bases at J, leaving 3 bases unmatched. The CDR3 DNA sequence: TGTGCCATCAGTGAGGCTAGCGGGAGAAACCAAGAGACCCAGTACTTC. The encoded protein is CAISEASGRNQETQYF.

The CDR3 protein is CASSRADVLGEQYF. CDR3 nucleotides: TGTGCCAGCAGTAGGGCAGACGTTTTGGGAGAGCAGTACTTC. The chain combines TRBV2 with TRBJ2-7; D is unresolved. The CDR3 has 14 residues. Germline V gene data show CDR1 as SNHLY and CDR2 as FYNNEI. The V end was cut by 5 bases, the J end by 7 bases, with 18 bases between. Variable domain in full (rest from reference TRBV2 and TRBJ2-7): EPEVTQTPSHQVTQMGQEVILRCVPISNHLYFYWYRQILGQKVEFLVSFYNNEISEKSEIFDDQFSVERPDGSNFTLKIRSTKLEDSAMYFCASSRADVLGEQYFGPGTRLTVT.

J is TRBJ2-7 and V is TRBV20-1; 7 bases fit TRBD1. V shed 0 bases, J shed 6 bases, and the junction held 2 bases outside the gene matches. Germline values: CDR1 DFQATT, CDR2 SNEGSKA (reference sequence). This CDR3 region has 12 residues. This CDR3 is CSARDPGGEQYF. For the CDR3, the DNA is TGCAGTGCTAGAGATCCAGGGGGCGAGCAGTACTTC.

The chain joins TRBV7-8 to TRBJ2-1, with 10 positions matching TRBD1. This CDR3 is 19 amino acids long. With V trimmed by 7 bases and J by 8 bases, 23 bases remained unmatched. The germline V gene has CDR1 SGHVS and CDR2 FQNEAQ. CDR3 DNA sequence: TGTGCCAGCACCCGACTTCTCTACCAAGGACAGGGGGACGGGGATGAGCAGTTCTTC. Encoded protein: CASTRLLYQGQGDGDEQFF.

There are a few counts of this clonotype. The chain recombines TRBV6-1 with TRBJ2-1, with D possibly TRBD1 on 6 matching bases. V lost 5 bases and J 5 bases, leaving 13 bases between the germline ends. Germline CDR1 reads MNHNS; CDR2 reads SASEGT. The CDR3 is 14 amino acids. This chain's CDR3 is CASSLRDNHNEQFF. The CDR3 DNA reads as TGTGCCAGCAGTCTCCGGGACAACCACAATGAGCAGTTCTTC.

This clonotype has a count of ten or more. This chain joins TRBV7-3 and TRBJ2-1, with 7 bases lining up with TRBD1. The germline gives CDR1 SGHTA, CDR2 FQGTGA. Unmatched junction bases numbered 11, after V lost 6 bases and J lost 15 bases. The CDR3 is 12 residues long. CDR3 in amino acids: CASSFSRDRLFF. The CDR3 nucleotides read TGTGCCAGCAGTTTTTCTCGGGACAGATTGTTCTTC. The full variable domain, completed using reference TRBV7-3 and TRBJ2-1, is GAGVSQTPSNKVTEKGKYVELRCDPISGHTALYWYRQSLGQGPEFLIYFQGTGAADDSGLPNDRFFAVRPEGSVSTLKIQRTERGDSAVYLCASSFSRDRLFFGPGTRLTVL.

The chain recombines TRBV6-5 with TRBJ2-1, with TRBD2 matching 11 bases. CDR1 MNHEY and CDR2 SVGAGI come from the germline V gene. This CDR3 has 15 amino acids. V lost 2 bases to trimming and J lost 6 bases; unmatched junction nucleotides: 3. Here the CDR3 DNA reads TGTGCCAGCAGTTACGGGACTAGCGGATTCAATGAGCAGTTCTTC. Translated: CASSYGTSGFNEQFF.

This clonotype was seen many times. V gene TRBV5-1 combines with J gene TRBJ2-3; no reliable D call. In germline, CDR1 is SGHRS, CDR2 YFSETQ. The CDR3 contains 15 residues. V lost 0 bases and J 4 bases, leaving 12 bases between the germline ends. The chain's CDR3 is CASSLGARGADTQYF. The CDR3 region has the DNA TGCGCCAGCAGCTTGGGGGCCAGAGGAGCAGATACGCAGTATTTT.

This rearrangement joins TRBV20-1 to TRBJ2-2; 7 positions match TRBD1. The CDR3 spans 16 residues. Germline V gene lookup returns CDR1 DFQATT and CDR2 SNEGSKA (reference sequence). V lost 6 bases and J lost 3; bases outside the gene matches: 13. As DNA, the CDR3 is TGCAGTGCCCCGAATATCGGGACAGACGACACCGGGGAGCTGTTTTTT. Translating gives CSAPNIGTDDTGELFF.